This TCR beta chain emerged from a study of Ad26.COV2.S vaccination and SARS-CoV-2 variants. Trimming at V came to 5 bases and at J to 4 bases, leaving 9 bases not matched to a gene. The CDR3 length is 16 residues. In germline, CDR1 is SGHAT, CDR2 FQNNGV. Here immunoSEQ multiplex PCR was the method, and the copy in TCRdb shows in-frame clones only, minus some. The table includes fewer than 400,000 clones, 75% to 90% detected once. In its sample, this clone was seen once. Treatment of the sample: around 19 received Ad26.COV2.S at low or high dose, single or two shots; five or six received placebo; per-sample allocation not given. Following the first vaccine or placebo injection, samples were taken on day 63.

Here the sequenced sample was peripheral blood, taken in a trial of Ad26.COV2.S vaccine versus placebo. The genes are TRBV11-2 and TRBJ1-3; 9 nucleotides match TRBD1. The sequence derives from a person between 18 and 59 years old who received the Ad26.COV2.S COVID-19 vaccine or a placebo. The CDR3 region is CASSERRGQGGNTIYF. The CDR3 region has the DNA TGTGCCAGCAGCGAAAGAAGGGGACAGGGAGGAAACACCATATATTTT. Together with reference TRBV11-2 and TRBJ1-3, the CDR3 gives the full variable domain: EAGVAQSPRYKIIEKRQSVAFWCNPISGHATLYWYQQILGQGPKLLIQFQNNGVVDDSQLPKDRFSAERLKGVDSTLKIQPAKLEDSAVYLCASSERRGQGGNTIYFGEGSWLTVV.